The 32 T cell receptor beta chains below all came from one sample that was sequenced in a study of shared clonotypes between healthy human individuals. Assay: immunoSEQ multiplex PCR; the TCRdb copy retains only in-frame clones and omits some. The data contain fewer than 650,000 clones, about 79% of them singletons. Sequenced input: PBMCs. The receptor set was obtained from a woman aged 35 to 49 in good health. Some clones in this sample may be carry-over from other donors' samples.

This clone was counted many times. V is TRBV7-6 and J is TRBJ1-1; D unclear. Trimming shortened V by 5 bases and J by 0 bases, and 10 bases separated the two germline ends. CDR3 length: 14 amino acids. Germline V gene sequence: CDR1 SGHVS, CDR2 FNYEAQ. The CDR3 sequence: CASSPLGMNTEAFF. The DNA of the CDR3 is TGTGCCAGCAGCCCCCTGGGCATGAACACTGAAGCTTTCTTT. The full variable domain, rest sourced from reference TRBV7-6 and TRBJ1-1, is GAGVSQSPRYKVTKRGQDVALRCDPISGHVSLYWYRQALGQGPEFLTYFNYEAQQDKSGLPNDRFSAERPEGSISTLTIQRTEQRDSAMYRCASSPLGMNTEAFFGQGTRLTVV.

A word on this clone: This sample includes further DNA sequences coding for the same CDR3. V gene TRBV2 combines with J gene TRBJ2-7; D might be TRBD1 (6 bases). CDR1 is SNHLY and CDR2 is FYNNEI in the germline V gene. The CDR3 is 14 residues long. Trimming removed 4 bases at V and 4 bases at J, with 14 bases between. The CDR3 loop reads CASSAPRGLYEQYF. In DNA, the CDR3 is TGTGCCAGCAGTGCTCCTAGGGGGTTGTACGAGCAGTACTTC.

This clone was seen only a few times. This rearrangement joins TRBV5-1 to TRBJ2-7; 7 bases are shared with TRBD1. Germline CDR1 reads SGHRS; CDR2 reads YFSETQ. CDR3 length equals 13 residues. Losses at the gene ends were 7 bases for V and 0 bases for J; bases not matched to a gene: 4. Written as DNA, the CDR3 is TGCGCCAGCGGGGGACAGAGCTCCTACGAGCAGTACTTC. Encoded protein: CASGGQSSYEQYF.

The chain recombines TRBV7-9 with TRBJ2-5, with 10 bases matching TRBD1. This CDR3 has 15 residues. V shed 5 bases, J shed 4 bases, and the junction held 7 bases outside the gene matches. Germline V gene data show CDR1 as SEHNR and CDR2 as FQNEAQ (reference sequence). The CDR3 region has the DNA TGTGCCAGCAGCCGAGGACAGGGGGTGGGAGAGACCCAGTACTTC. This encodes CASSRGQGVGETQYF.

J is TRBJ2-5 and V is TRBV4-1; 8 positions agree with TRBD1. The CDR3 runs to 15 residues. Germline CDR1 MGHRA, CDR2 YSYEKL. V dropped 3 bases and J dropped 2; count of bases not matched to a gene: 5. Here the CDR3 reads CASSHRWTGQETQYF. The CDR3 bases are TGCGCCAGCAGCCACCGCTGGACAGGGCAAGAGACCCAGTACTTC.

The chain combines TRBV27 with TRBJ1-5; TRBD1 aligns across 8 bases. Germline V gene lookup returns CDR1 MNHEY and CDR2 SMNVEV (reference sequence). Unmatched junction bases numbered 4, after V lost 3 bases and J lost 3 bases. The CDR3 runs to 15 residues. The CDR3 sequence is CASSFGTGHNQPQHF. In nucleotides, the CDR3 is TGTGCCAGCAGTTTCGGGACAGGCCACAATCAGCCCCAGCATTTT.

This clone is a singleton in its sample. The chain couples TRBV5-6 to TRBJ2-2; no definite D call. Germline V gene data show CDR1 as SGHDT and CDR2 as YYEEEE. The CDR3 totals 14 residues. V gave up 0 bases and J gave up 0 bases, with 3 bases separating them. The CDR3: CASSLDANTGELFF. The CDR3 region has the DNA TGTGCCAGCAGCTTGGACGCGAACACCGGGGAGCTGTTTTTT.

This clone was counted only a few times. The chain uses TRBV6-1 and TRBJ2-7, with 12 positions matching TRBD2. J lost 2 bases, V lost 5 bases, and 4 bases had no gene match. The CDR3 runs to 15 residues. Germline values: CDR1 MNHNS, CDR2 SASEGT. The CDR3 DNA sequence: TGTGCCAGCAGTCCTAGCGGGAGGGCCACCTACGAGCAGTACTTC. This codes for CASSPSGRATYEQYF.

The rearrangement uses TRBV4-3 and TRBJ2-5; the D gene is possibly TRBD1 (5 bases). V lost 1 base and J lost 5, with 14 bases in between. Germline CDR1 is LGHNA and CDR2 is YSLEER. CDR3 length equals 15 residues. The CDR3 DNA reads TGCGCCAGCAGCCAAGGCGACAGTGCCGGGGAGACCCAGTACTTC. It translates to CASSQGDSAGETQYF.

As to this clone: Relative to the germline gene, one junction end is altered; a read error may explain this. V is TRBV7-9 and J is TRBJ2-3; 9 bases align to TRBD1. The CDR3 has 15 amino acids. Germline CDR1 reads SEHNR; CDR2 reads FQNEAQ (reference sequence). CDR3 sequence: CASSYTGGRTGTQYF. In DNA form, the CDR3 reads TGTGCCAGCAGCTACACAGGGGGCCGTACAGGTACGCAGTATTTT.

The chain carries TRBV21-1 and TRBJ2-1; the table gives TRBD1 as D, unverified against the DNA. TRBV21-1 is a pseudogene. This CDR3 comprises 13 residues. The CDR3 sequence: CASSGQGLNEQFF. The CDR3 DNA reads as TGTGCCAGCAGCGGACAGGGGCTGAATGAGCAGTTCTTC.

The rearrangement uses TRBV5-1 and TRBJ1-5; the match to TRBD1 covers 9 bases. Germline V CDR1 and CDR2: SGHRS, YFSETQ. V lost 0 bases, J lost 3 bases, and 4 bases stayed unmatched. The CDR3 is 16 residues long. CDR3 loop: CASSLGTGVSNQPQHF. CDR3 in DNA: TGCGCCAGCAGCTTGGGGACAGGGGTTTCCAATCAGCCCCAGCATTTT.

This rearrangement joins TRBV7-2 to TRBJ1-2; a possible D gene is TRBD1 (5 bases). Germline-derived CDR1 and CDR2 are SGHTA and FQGNSA. Trimming took off 7 bases at V and 3 bases at J, with 12 bases between the two ends. The CDR3 covers 13 residues. The CDR3 DNA follows: TGTGCCAGCACCCCAGGGATGGACTATGGCTACACCTTC. Translating it yields CASTPGMDYGYTF.

This chain uses TRBV2 with TRBJ2-7, with D possibly being TRBD1 (5 bases). The CDR3 runs 14 residues. V shed 5 bases and J shed 0 bases, with 11 bases lying between them. The germline V gene has CDR1 SNHLY and CDR2 FYNNEI. For the CDR3, the DNA is TGTGCCAGCAGTCCTATCAGGGACTCCTACGAGCAGTACTTC. Translating it yields CASSPIRDSYEQYF.

The rearrangement joins TRBV7-2 to TRBJ2-7; 11 nucleotides align to TRBD1. J was trimmed by 6 bases and V by 5 bases; bases with no gene match: 9. The germline V gene has CDR1 SGHTA and CDR2 FQGNSA. This CDR3 has 15 residues. CDR3 nucleotide sequence: TGTGCCAGCAGCGCCGGACAGGGGGCTTTTTTCGAGCAGTACTTC. Translation: CASSAGQGAFFEQYF.

This sequence joins TRBV19 and TRBJ2-3; 8 nucleotides align to TRBD2. With V trimmed by 6 bases and J by 6 bases, 11 bases remained unmatched. CDR1 is LNHDA, CDR2 SQIVND, per germline (reference sequence). This CDR3 is 15 amino acids long. As DNA, the CDR3 is TGTGCCAGTAGACGATCCGGGACTAGTATGGATACGCAGTATTTT. It encodes CASRRSGTSMDTQYF.

This clone has only a few counts. Other DNA sequences in this specimen translate into the identical CDR3. The rearrangement links TRBV28 to TRBJ1-2; D is possibly TRBD1 (5 bases). The V end lost 3 bases, the J end lost 6 bases, and 8 bases lay between the germline ends. The V gene's germline CDR1 is MDHEN and CDR2 SYDVKM. This CDR3 has 12 residues. CDR3 protein: CASSLLGDGYTF. The CDR3 DNA reads as TGTGCCAGCAGTTTGTTGGGGGATGGCTACACCTTC.

This chain links TRBV27 with TRBJ1-2; TRBD1 matches at 7 bases. Germline lookup yields CDR1 MNHEY and CDR2 SMNVEV (reference sequence). The CDR3 loop spans 17 amino acids. With V trimmed by 2 bases and J by 5 bases, 14 bases remained unmatched. For the CDR3, the DNA is TGTGCCAGCAGTTTAGGGGTCGACAGGGTGGCAGGATATGGCTACACCTTC. It yields the protein CASSLGVDRVAGYGYTF.

This clone has more than one count but fewer than ten. The chain links TRBV10-3 to TRBJ2-1; D not resolved. V was shortened by 7 bases and J by 9 bases, with 10 bases between the two germline ends. The CDR3 is made up of 11 amino acids. Germline CDR1 ENHRY, CDR2 SYGVKD. The CDR3 region is CAIKQACEQFF. The CDR3 DNA reads as TGTGCCATCAAACAAGCGTGTGAGCAGTTCTTC.

This clone has a single count. The rearrangement uses TRBV4-3 and TRBJ2-1; D might be TRBD2 (5 bases). CDR3 length equals 16 residues. Trimming shortened V by 1 base and J by 9 bases, and 19 bases separated the two germline ends. Per the germline V gene, CDR1 is LGHNA and CDR2 is YSLEER. CDR3 residues: CASSQGSSEIYTEQFF. CDR3 nucleotide sequence: TGCGCCAGCAGCCAAGGGAGTAGCGAGATTTATACTGAGCAGTTCTTC.

The rearrangement links TRBV18 to TRBJ2-5; 10 positions match TRBD2. The V gene end was trimmed by 6 bases and the J gene end by 3 bases; junction bases not matched to a gene: 13. Germline CDR1 is KGHSH and CDR2 is LQKENI. The CDR3 covers 17 residues. The CDR3 here is CASSPRGSGRAEETQYF. CDR3 sequence (DNA): TGTGCCAGCTCCCCGCGCGGGAGCGGGAGGGCCGAAGAGACCCAGTACTTC.

The chain recombines TRBV27 with TRBJ2-7; D unresolved. The CDR3 has 14 amino acids. CDR1 is MNHEY and CDR2 is SMNVEV in the germline V gene (reference sequence). Trimming removed 3 bases at V and 4 bases at J, with 13 bases between. Written as DNA, the CDR3 is TGTGCCAGCAGTTTTGTCTATTCGGGTTACGAGCAGTACTTC. Amino acids: CASSFVYSGYEQYF.

With respect to this clone: A single base is all that separates this from a far larger clone, so a read error is likely. This chain links TRBV5-4 with TRBJ1-3, with a weak D call TRBD1 (6 bases). The CDR3 extends over 16 amino acids. Trimming removed 4 bases at V and 0 bases at J, with 14 bases between. Per the germline V gene, CDR1 is SGHNT and CDR2 is YYREEE (reference sequence). As DNA, the CDR3 is TGTGCCAGCAGCGGGGGGACAAGGGCCTCTGGAAACACCATATATTTT. This sequence encodes CASSGGTRASGNTIYF.

V is TRBV18 and J is TRBJ1-2; D perhaps matches TRBD1 (6 bases). CDR1 is KGHSH and CDR2 is LQKENI in the germline V gene. V was cut by 0 bases and J by 3 bases, with 11 bases left in between. This CDR3 spans 15 amino acids. CDR3 residues: CASSPPAGVYYGYTF. For the CDR3, the DNA is TGTGCCAGCTCACCACCAGCAGGGGTTTACTATGGCTACACCTTC. Supplemented by reference TRBV18 and TRBJ1-2, the full variable domain reads NAGVMQNPRHLVRRRGQEARLRCSPMKGHSHVYWYRQLPEEGLKFMVYLQKENIIDESGMPKERFSAEFPKEGPSILRIQQVVRGDSAAYFCASSPPAGVYYGYTFGSGTRLTVV.

This chain uses TRBV18 with TRBJ2-3, with D unresolved. V was pared by 1 base and J by 5 bases, with 10 bases between. This CDR3 has 14 amino acids. Germline CDR1 and CDR2: KGHSH and LQKENI. CDR3 in amino acids: CASSPRPWGDTQYF. The DNA of the CDR3 is TGTGCCAGCTCACCACGACCGTGGGGAGATACGCAGTATTTT.

V usage is TRBV7-8 and J usage is TRBJ2-2, with 7 positions matching TRBD1. V lost 1 base to trimming and J lost 2 bases; unmatched junction nucleotides: 1. Germline V gene lookup returns CDR1 SGHVS and CDR2 FQNEAQ. This CDR3 spans 15 amino acids. The CDR3 nucleotides are TGTGCCAGCAGCTTAGGGGACAGAAACACCGGGGAGCTGTTTTTT. Protein product: CASSLGDRNTGELFF.

With respect to this clone: This may stem from a read error, because a much larger clone lies one nucleotide away. This chain connects TRBV4-3 to TRBJ2-6; the D is unclear. The germline V gene has CDR1 LGHNA and CDR2 YSLEER. The CDR3 loop spans 16 amino acids. CDR3 protein: CAISPQISSGANVLTF. The CDR3 nucleotides are TGCGCCATCAGCCCCCAGATCAGCTCTGGGGCCAACGTCCTGACTTTC.

The genes are TRBV11-2 and TRBJ1-5; no firm D call. This CDR3 contains 15 residues. Germline CDR1 and CDR2: SGHAT and FQNNGV. V was clipped by 0 bases and J by 3 bases, with 9 bases between them. The DNA of the CDR3 is TGTGCCAGCAGCTTAGATGGGCTGCCCAATCAGCCCCAGCATTTT. It translates to CASSLDGLPNQPQHF.

Concerning this clone itself: The conserved phenylalanine or tryptophan is not found at the CDR3 terminus, so this likely reflects a read error. V is TRBV6-5 and J is TRBJ2-2; D is possibly TRBD1 (6 bases). Per germline, CDR1 MNHEY and CDR2 SVGAGI. V was trimmed by 8 bases and J by 3 bases, leaving 13 bases between them. CDR3 size: 14 residues. The CDR3 loop is CASGRTDYTGELFL. The CDR3 region has the DNA TGTGCCAGCGGCAGGACAGACTACACCGGGGAGCTGTTTCTT.

The chain recombines TRBV27 with TRBJ2-7; 8 bases match TRBD1. The CDR3 length is 15 residues. Germline V gene lookup returns CDR1 MNHEY and CDR2 SMNVEV (reference sequence). After removal of 2 bases from V and 3 bases from J, the junction contained 6 bases not matched to a gene. CDR3 bases: TGTGCCAGCAGTTTACGGACAGGGCCCGGCTACGAGCAGTACTTC. Protein product: CASSLRTGPGYEQYF.

The sample holds many counts of this clone. The chain carries TRBV7-8 and TRBJ2-7; D perhaps matches TRBD1 (6 bases). This CDR3 contains 14 residues. Germline values: CDR1 SGHVS, CDR2 FQNEAQ. The V and J ends lost 3 bases and 0 bases respectively, with 9 bases between them. In nucleotides, the CDR3 is TGTGCCAGCAGCTTGATGGGGGCCTCCTACGAGCAGTACTTC. Translated, it gives CASSLMGASYEQYF. Combining the CDR3 with reference TRBV7-8 and TRBJ2-7 gives the whole variable domain GAGVSQSPRYKVAKRGQDVALRCDPISGHVSLFWYQQALGQGPEFLTYFQNEAQLDKSGLPSDRFFAERPEGSVSTLKIQRTQQEDSAVYLCASSLMGASYEQYFGPGTRLTVT.

About this clone: Germline is not matched at one junction end, which may reflect a read error. The rearrangement uses TRBV27 and TRBJ2-1, with 11 nucleotides matching TRBD2. Germline values: CDR1 MNHEY, CDR2 SMNVEV (reference sequence). The CDR3 has 13 amino acids. The CDR3: CASSLSLAGGPVF. The CDR3 bases are TGTGCCAGCAGTTTATCGTTAGCGGGAGGGCCGGTCTTC.